These T cell receptor beta chains were read from a single sample in a study of CD8 T cells in ankylosing spondylitis. In TCRdb, the 5' RACE reads were re-called with MiXCR into one record per CDR3 protein. The sample comprises 150,000 or so distinct CDR3 sequences, roughly 10% of which are singletons, and roughly 28% rests with the top ten. Sequenced: blood, either unsorted or a sorted T cell fraction (not recorded which). The receptors come from a male donor with ankylosing spondylitis or in good health (not recorded which). Both conserved end residues are part of each CDR3. Each record gives: J gene, V gene, CDR3 protein.

>TRBJ2-3|TRBV4-1
CASSQGQSSTDTQYF
>TRBJ2-3|TRBV20-1
CSARELRRDTQYF
>TRBJ2-3|TRBV5-1
CASSFLGDHTDTQYF
>TRBJ2-5|TRBV20-1
CSARPPGLAGGREETQYF
>TRBJ2-7|TRBV29-1
CSVEQANDYEQYF
>TRBJ1-2|TRBV7-9
CASSSEGGPDYGYTF
>TRBJ2-3|TRBV3-1
CASSQATSGGPATDTQYF
>TRBJ1-2|TRBV10-2
CASSESGTVRGYTF
>TRBJ1-2|TRBV20-1
CSADRDRGGYTF
>TRBJ2-7|TRBV7-2
CASSLVEGAHEQYF
>TRBJ1-1|TRBV10-2
CASSPGGRSEAFF
>TRBJ2-1|TRBV5-1
CASSRDRVVEHEQFF
>TRBJ1-3|TRBV18
CASSQLAVFSGNTIYF
>TRBJ1-5|TRBV11-1
CASSTGQDAQPQHF
>TRBJ2-7|TRBV29-1
CSVHSGSYEQYF
>TRBJ2-1|TRBV6-5
CASSYSLPSGLYNEQFF
>TRBJ2-7|TRBV3-1
CASSGRVTDEQYF
>TRBJ2-1|TRBV11-2
CASVKDSGRAVHEQFF
>TRBJ2-2|TRBV7-8
CASSFTSGSTGELFF
>TRBJ1-4|TRBV20-1
CSARDPWAPDNEKLFF
>TRBJ2-2|TRBV7-9
CASVGRGTNTGELFF
>TRBJ2-3|TRBV7-2
CASSLSRAGTDTQYF
>TRBJ2-2|TRBV6-5
CASSFLGVGTGELFF
>TRBJ2-5|TRBV15
CATSSGSRLGPGETQYF
>TRBJ2-7|TRBV5-5
CASSLGRGPAYEQYF
>TRBJ1-1|TRBV15
CATSRDPRGTEAFF
>TRBJ2-5|TRBV7-6
CASSLATTGEETQYF
>TRBJ2-5|TRBV20-1
CSFGTSGLPGKETQYF
>TRBJ1-1|TRBV29-1
CSALAGNTEAFF
>TRBJ1-5|TRBV5-1
CASSLVSGEDQPQHF
>TRBJ2-1|TRBV5-1
CASSWKGGYNEQFF
>TRBJ1-5|TRBV19
CASREDRRPSNQPQHF
>TRBJ2-7|TRBV29-1
CSVGGQPYEQYF
>TRBJ1-5|TRBV6-1
CASSEMGHNQPQHF
>TRBJ1-6|TRBV6-5
CASSYSGRAYNSPLHF
>TRBJ2-1|TRBV6-2/TRBV6-3
CASSHDIRARGEQFF
>TRBJ1-2|TRBV15
CATSRDRQAAGYTF
>TRBJ2-3|TRBV11-3
CASSLSPSTDTQYF
>TRBJ2-5|TRBV5-4
CASSSGLDQETQYF
>TRBJ2-1|TRBV7-7
CASSFGQGNEQFF
>TRBJ2-5|TRBV5-1
CASSLEGGRTETQYF
>TRBJ2-1|TRBV6-1
CASSQPTSGGFNEQFF
>TRBJ2-3|TRBV28
CASSAPGVDTQYF
>TRBJ2-1|TRBV11-2
CASSLAGGEQFF
>TRBJ1-1|TRBV20-1
CSARLPGRTHTEAFF
>TRBJ1-6|TRBV10-3
CAIRSRPYNSPLHF
>TRBJ2-7|TRBV5-5
CASSLERAGVGEQYF
>TRBJ2-3|TRBV20-1
CSANDRRKTSTDTQYF
>TRBJ2-7|TRBV20-1
CSARGQGVYEQYF
>TRBJ2-3|TRBV20-1
CSARDGWGRDTQYF
>TRBJ2-7|TRBV25-1
CASSEGTGFRYEQYF
>TRBJ2-4|TRBV5-1
CASSLGGELAKNIQYF
>TRBJ2-3|TRBV5-1
CASSPATSGGPVDTQYF
>TRBJ2-5|TRBV11-2
CASSRVGGAETQYF
>TRBJ1-1|TRBV7-2
CASSLWGIEAFF